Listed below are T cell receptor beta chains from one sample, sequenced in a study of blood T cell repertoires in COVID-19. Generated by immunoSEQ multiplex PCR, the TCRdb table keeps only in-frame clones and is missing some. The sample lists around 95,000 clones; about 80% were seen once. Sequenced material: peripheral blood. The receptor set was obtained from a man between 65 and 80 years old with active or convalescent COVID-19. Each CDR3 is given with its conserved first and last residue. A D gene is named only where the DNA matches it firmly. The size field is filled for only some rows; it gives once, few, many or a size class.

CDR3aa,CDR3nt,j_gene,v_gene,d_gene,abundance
CASSLTLRGATSGANVLTF,TGTGCCAGCAGCTTAACCCTCAGGGGAGCCACATCTGGGGCCAACGTCCTGACTTTC,TRBJ2-6,TRBV7-3,.,.
CASSLVYDTQYF,TGCGCCAGCAGCCTAGTCTACGATACGCAGTATTTT,TRBJ2-3,TRBV5-1,.,.
CASSMGQSNNQPQHF,TGTGCCAGTAGTATGGGACAGAGCAACAATCAGCCCCAGCATTTT,TRBJ1-5,TRBV19,TRBD1,.
CASSARTDEKLFF,TGTGCCAGCAGCGCACGGACAGATGAAAAACTGTTTTTT,TRBJ1-4,TRBV28,.,.
CASSPIRQGSADTQYF,TGCGCCAGCAGCCCTATTCGACAGGGGAGCGCAGATACGCAGTATTTT,TRBJ2-3,TRBV4-1,TRBD1,.
CASSFWDRVNSPLHF,TGTGCCAGCAGTTTCTGGGACAGGGTGAATTCACCCCTCCACTTT,TRBJ1-6,TRBV27,TRBD1,.
CSVGTAFTDTQYF,TGCAGCGTGGGGACAGCATTCACAGATACGCAGTATTTT,TRBJ2-3,TRBV29-1,TRBD1,.
CASSTGYTEAFF,TGTGCCAGTAGTACAGGGTACACTGAAGCTTTCTTT,TRBJ1-1,TRBV19,.,.
CASSSTAYEQYF,TGTGCCAGCAGCTCTACGGCCTACGAGCAGTACTTC,TRBJ2-7,TRBV12-3/TRBV12-4,.,.
CASSRPGTGFTGELFF,TGTGCCAGCAGCAGACCCGGGACAGGGTTCACCGGGGAGCTGTTTTTT,TRBJ2-2,TRBV3-1/TRBV3-2,TRBD1,.
CAWGPTGRPYEQYF,TGTGCCTGGGGACCCACGGGGAGACCCTACGAGCAGTACTTC,TRBJ2-7,TRBV30,.,few
CASSIGGDRAYEQYF,TGTGCCAGTAGTATAGGGGGCGACAGGGCGTACGAGCAGTACTTC,TRBJ2-7,TRBV19,TRBD1,.
CASSLGTGGITGELFF,TGTGCCAGCAGCTTAGGGACAGGGGGCATCACCGGGGAGCTGTTTTTT,TRBJ2-2,TRBV7-9,TRBD1,.
CATSGRDRPLGEAFF,TGTGCCACCAGCGGAAGGGACAGGCCTTTGGGCGAAGCTTTCTTT,TRBJ1-1,TRBV15,TRBD1,.
CASSIWRLGSYNEQFF,TGTGCCAGTAGTATCTGGCGGCTAGGCTCCTACAATGAGCAGTTCTTC,TRBJ2-1,TRBV19,.,.
CASSLARTIQETQYF,TGTGCCAGCAGCTTAGCTCGTACAATTCAAGAGACCCAGTACTTC,TRBJ2-5,TRBV7-9,.,.
CASSLDAWEWNGELFF,TGTGCCAGCAGCTTGGATGCGTGGGAGTGGAACGGGGAGCTGTTTTTT,TRBJ2-2,TRBV5-6,.,.
CASSLTHPRGYTF,TGTGCCAGCAGTTTGACTCACCCAAGGGGCTACACCTTC,TRBJ1-2,TRBV6-5,.,.
CASSSDWTGMNTQYF,TGTGCCAGCAGCTCCGACTGGACAGGGATGAATACGCAGTATTTT,TRBJ2-3,TRBV5-5,TRBD1,.
CAIRQGINQPQHF,TGTGCCATCAGACAGGGTATCAATCAGCCCCAGCATTTT,TRBJ1-5,TRBV10-3,.,.
CASSLIPGQGAQEQYF,TGCGCCAGCAGCCTTATACCGGGACAGGGGGCGCAGGAGCAGTACTTC,TRBJ2-7,TRBV4-1,TRBD1,few
CASSPRRVAGKASSTGELFF,TGTGCCAGCTCACCAAGGCGGGTAGCGGGAAAGGCGTCAAGCACCGGGGAGCTGTTTTTT,TRBJ2-2,TRBV18,TRBD2,.
CASSVGRGNQPQHF,TGTGCCAGCAGCGTAGGCAGGGGCAATCAGCCCCAGCATTTT,TRBJ1-5,TRBV9,.,.
CASSVAPRMVNTEAFF,TGTGCCAGCAGCGTAGCTCCGCGGATGGTGAACACTGAAGCTTTCTTT,TRBJ1-1,TRBV9,.,once
CASSLSGPLRETQYF,TGTGCCAGCAGTTTAAGCGGGCCCCTCCGGGAGACCCAGTACTTC,TRBJ2-5,TRBV27,.,.
CASSAGGQGNTEAFF,TGTGCCAGCAGCGCAGGAGGACAGGGCAACACTGAAGCTTTCTTT,TRBJ1-1,TRBV9,TRBD1,many
CASSRQFLYEQYF,TGTGCCAGTAGTAGGCAGTTCCTCTACGAGCAGTACTTC,TRBJ2-7,TRBV19,.,.
CASSIDAGYNQPQHF,TGTGCCAGTAGTATAGATGCGGGCTACAATCAGCCCCAGCATTTT,TRBJ1-5,TRBV19,.,many
CAISDQGQGGRYGYTF,TGTGCCATCAGTGACCAGGGACAGGGGGGAAGATATGGCTACACCTTC,TRBJ1-2,TRBV10-3,TRBD1,.
CASSLVETQYF,TGTGCCAGCAGCCTTGTAGAGACCCAGTACTTC,TRBJ2-5,TRBV7-9,.,.
CASSVDQGEKLFF,TGTGCCAGCAGCGTAGATCAGGGCGAAAAACTGTTTTTT,TRBJ1-4,TRBV9,.,.
CASSVEAGVDYGYTF,TGTGCCAGCAGCGTAGAGGCAGGGGTAGACTATGGCTACACCTTC,TRBJ1-2,TRBV9,.,.
CASSPGTANYNEQFF,TGTGCCAGCAGCCCGGGGACTGCCAACTACAATGAGCAGTTCTTC,TRBJ2-1,TRBV27,.,.